This T cell receptor (beta chain) is from a study of T cells in narcolepsy. Findings and limits, study-wide: Autoreactive clonotypes reportedly recurred in blood of same and different patients, not controls.

TCRdb's copy holds only in-frame clones and misses some; the assay was immunoSEQ multiplex PCR. The sample records over 30,000 clones, around 85% being singletons. This clone came up a few times. Antigen unknown. Sequenced sample: CD45RA- memory CD4+ T cells from PBMCs. The source is a human donor with narcolepsy.

The CDR3 sequence is CASSLEVVTGDSYGYTF. Here the CDR3 DNA reads TGTGCCAGCAGCTTAGAGGTAGTGACAGGGGATTCCTATGGCTACACCTTC. The J gene is TRBJ1-2, the V gene TRBV7-9; 8 positions match TRBD1. The CDR3 extends over 17 amino acids. V gave up 1 base and J gave up 4 bases; unmatched junction bases: 11. Germline V gives CDR1 SEHNR, CDR2 FQNEAQ (reference sequence).